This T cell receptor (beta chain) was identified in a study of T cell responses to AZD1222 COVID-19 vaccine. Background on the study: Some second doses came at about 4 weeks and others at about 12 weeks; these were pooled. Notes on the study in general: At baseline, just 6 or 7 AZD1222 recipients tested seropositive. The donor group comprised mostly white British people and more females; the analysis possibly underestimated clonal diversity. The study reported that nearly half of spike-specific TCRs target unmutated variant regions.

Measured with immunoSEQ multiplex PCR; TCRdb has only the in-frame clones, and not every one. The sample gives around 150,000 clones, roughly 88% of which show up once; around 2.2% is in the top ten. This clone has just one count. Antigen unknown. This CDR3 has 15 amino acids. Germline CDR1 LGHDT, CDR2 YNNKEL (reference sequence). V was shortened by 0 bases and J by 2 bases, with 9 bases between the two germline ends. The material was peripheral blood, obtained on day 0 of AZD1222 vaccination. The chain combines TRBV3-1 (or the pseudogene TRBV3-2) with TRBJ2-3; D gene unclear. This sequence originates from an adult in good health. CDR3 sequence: CASSQDLLDTDTQYF. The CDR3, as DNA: TGTGCCAGCAGCCAAGATCTACTGGACACAGATACGCAGTATTTT.